What follows are 20 T cell receptor beta chains derived from one specimen sequenced in a study of blood T cell repertoires in COVID-19. Here immunoSEQ multiplex PCR was the method, and the copy in TCRdb shows in-frame clones only, minus some. The sample has 400,000 to 450,000 clones; roughly 88% are singletons. Sequenced material: peripheral blood. All receptors come from a woman between 45 and 65 years old with COVID-19, enrolled during active disease.

The chain recombines TRBV5-4 with TRBJ2-3, with D perhaps TRBD2 (6 bases). Germline CDR1 SGHNT, CDR2 YYREEE (reference sequence). The CDR3 sequence is 17 residues long. Between the trimmed V and J ends, which lost 2 bases and 2 bases, there was a span of 18 bases. DNA for the CDR3: TGTGCCAGCAGCTTTCCGAGAGTCGGAGGGGTCACAGATACGCAGTATTTT. Translation: CASSFPRVGGVTDTQYF.

The chain uses TRBV3-1 (or the pseudogene TRBV3-2) and TRBJ2-7; D gene uncertain. Looked up from germline, CDR1 is LGHDT and CDR2 is YNNKEL (reference sequence). This CDR3 comprises 13 residues. Deletions cut 0 bases from V and 2 bases from J, with 5 bases between. The CDR3 here is CASSQDSAYEQYF. Written as DNA, the CDR3 is TGTGCCAGCAGCCAAGATTCGGCCTACGAGCAGTACTTC.

This sequence joins TRBV6-5 and TRBJ1-2; the match to TRBD1 covers 7 bases. There are 15 residues in the CDR3. In germline, CDR1 is MNHEY, CDR2 SVGAGI. V trimming: 0 bases; J trimming: 5 bases; junction bases outside the gene matches: 6. The CDR3 coding sequence is TGTGCCAGCAGTTACTCTGGGCAGGGGGTATATGGCTACACCTTC. Translating it yields CASSYSGQGVYGYTF.

The gene calls are TRBV5-6 and TRBJ2-5; 8 positions agree with TRBD2. CDR3 length equals 16 residues. The V gene end was trimmed by 2 bases and the J gene end by 0 bases; junction bases not matched to a gene: 6. The germline CDR1 and CDR2 sequences are SGHDT and YYEEEE. The CDR3 region has the DNA TGTGCCAGCAGCTTATATAGCGGGGATCACCAAGAGACCCAGTACTTC. It specifies CASSLYSGDHQETQYF.

This chain connects TRBV27 to TRBJ2-3, with 10 bases matching TRBD2. The CDR3 has 17 amino acids. Germline CDR1 and CDR2: MNHEY and SMNVEV (reference sequence). With 0 bases clipped from V and 1 base from J, the junction kept 4 bases outside the gene matches. Written as DNA, the CDR3 is TGTGCCAGCAGTTTATCGACTAGCGGGTTACGCACAGATACGCAGTATTTT. This codes for CASSLSTSGLRTDTQYF.

This clone was picked up one time. CDR3 bases: TGCGCCAGCAGCCAGGAGCCCCGGAGTGAAAAACTGTTTTTT. It is translated as CASSQEPRSEKLFF. The chain is built from TRBV4-1 and TRBJ1-4; D is ambiguous. The CDR3 is 14 residues long. Trimming took 3 bases from V and 7 from J, leaving 12 bases between them. The germline V gene encodes CDR1 MGHRA and CDR2 YSYEKL.

The chain joins TRBV30 to TRBJ2-7; tentative D call: TRBD2 (5 bases). The CDR3 is made up of 12 amino acids. V gave up 3 bases and J gave up 3 bases, with 9 bases separating them. Per the germline V gene, CDR1 is GTSNPN and CDR2 is SVGIG (reference sequence). CDR3 nucleotides: TGTGCCTGGAGGAGGGTCAGCTACGAGCAGTACTTC. This codes for CAWRRVSYEQYF. The variable domain in full, completed from reference TRBV30 and TRBJ2-7, reads SQTIHQWPATLVQPVGSPLSLECTVEGTSNPNLYWYRQAAGRGLQLLFYSVGIGQISSEVPQNLSASRPQDRQFILSSKKLLLSDSGFYLCAWRRVSYEQYFGPGTRLTVT.

The V and J genes are TRBV18 and TRBJ2-7; perhaps TRBD2 as D (5 bases). Between the trimmed V and J ends, which lost 3 bases and 3 bases, there was a span of 12 bases. Germline values: CDR1 KGHSH, CDR2 LQKENI. This CDR3 is built from 14 residues. CDR3 region: CASSPSSGYYEQYF. CDR3 nucleotide sequence: TGTGCCAGCTCACCTAGCAGCGGCTACTACGAGCAGTACTTC.

J is TRBJ1-1 and V is TRBV11-2; D unresolved. V lost 0 bases and J 10 bases, leaving 12 bases between the germline ends. Germline V gene lookup returns CDR1 SGHAT and CDR2 FQNNGV. The CDR3 runs to 13 residues. The CDR3 DNA sequence: TGTGCCAGCAGCTTAGACACCCGGGTCCGAGCTTTCTTT. Translated: CASSLDTRVRAFF.

The chain uses TRBV10-3 and TRBJ1-2; tentatively, D is TRBD1 (5 bases). The CDR3 runs to 13 residues. V was shortened by 6 bases and J by 8 bases, with 16 bases between the two germline ends. The germline CDR1 and CDR2 sequences are ENHRY and SYGVKD. Here the CDR3 DNA reads TGTGCCATCAGCAGGGATGAGGTCGAGGGCTACACCTTC. Translation gives CAISRDEVEGYTF.

J is TRBJ2-1 and V is TRBV10-2; 12 bases fit TRBD2. Germline CDR1 reads WSHSY; CDR2 reads SAAADI. The trim removed 6 bases at V and 4 bases at J, leaving 7 bases unmatched. The CDR3 has 16 amino acids. The DNA of the CDR3 is TGCGCCAGCAGGGACCCGACTAGCGGGGGATACAATGAGCAGTTCTTC. Amino acid sequence: CASRDPTSGGYNEQFF.

This sequence joins TRBV30 and TRBJ2-7, with a possible D match to TRBD1 (6 bases). CDR3 length: 12 residues. The V gene lost 2 bases and the J gene lost 5 bases, with 10 bases spanning the gap. Germline V gene sequence: CDR1 GTSNPN, CDR2 SVGIG (reference sequence). The CDR3 loop reads CAWSRGNHEQYF. The CDR3 DNA is TGTGCCTGGAGTAGGGGGAACCACGAGCAGTACTTC. Looking up the rest from reference TRBV30 and TRBJ2-7 gives the full variable domain: SQTIHQWPATLVQPVGSPLSLECTVEGTSNPNLYWYRQAAGRGLQLLFYSVGIGQISSEVPQNLSASRPQDRQFILSSKKLLLSDSGFYLCAWSRGNHEQYFGPGTRLTVT.

This sequence joins TRBV19 and TRBJ1-1, with D possibly being TRBD1 (6 bases). The germline V gene encodes CDR1 LNHDA and CDR2 SQIVND (reference sequence). This CDR3 region has 13 residues. Trimming took 5 bases from V and 3 from J, leaving 10 bases between them. Here the CDR3 reads CASSWQGYTEAFF. The CDR3 coding sequence is TGTGCCAGTAGTTGGCAGGGGTACACTGAAGCTTTCTTT. Together with reference TRBV19 and TRBJ1-1, the CDR3 gives the full variable domain: DGGITQSPKYLFRKEGQNVTLSCEQNLNHDAMYWYRQDPGQGLRLIYYSQIVNDFQKGDIAEGYSVSREKKESFPLTVTSAQKNPTAFYLCASSWQGYTEAFFGQGTRLTVV.

This sequence joins TRBV5-6 and TRBJ2-7; 7 bases are a match to TRBD2. CDR1 and CDR2 from the germline V gene are SGHDT and YYEEEE. The J segment lost 6 bases and the V segment lost 0 bases, leaving 6 bases of the junction unmatched. This CDR3 comprises 14 residues. As DNA, the CDR3 is TGTGCCAGCAGCTTGGCGGGGGGTAACGGCGAGCAGTACTTC. Translating gives CASSLAGGNGEQYF.

The chain recombines TRBV3-1 (or the pseudogene TRBV3-2) with TRBJ2-3, with 10 bases identical to TRBD2. The CDR3 runs to 15 residues. J gave up 3 bases and V 6 bases, and 6 bases lay outside the gene matches. Germline CDR1 reads LGHDT; CDR2 reads YNNKEL (reference sequence). CDR3 sequence (DNA): TGTGCCAGCAGACAGCGGGGGGGCGGAACAGATACGCAGTATTTT. This encodes CASRQRGGGTDTQYF.

The chain is built from TRBV28 and TRBJ1-2; D gene ambiguous. Trimming removed 6 bases at V and 3 bases at J, with 26 bases between. The germline gives CDR1 MDHEN, CDR2 SYDVKM. The CDR3 has 18 residues. DNA for the CDR3: TGTGCCAGCAGCCCCACTTTAGTCGGGAGGAAGAGGGACTATGGCTACACCTTC. Its translation is CASSPTLVGRKRDYGYTF.

The chain couples TRBV11-2 to TRBJ1-3; D not resolved. The V and J ends lost 5 bases and 1 base respectively, with 9 bases between them. CDR1 SGHAT and CDR2 FQNNGV come from the germline V gene. The CDR3 runs 14 residues. DNA of the CDR3: TGTGCCAGCAGCCCCCGGACTTCTGGAAACACCATATATTTT. Protein sequence: CASSPRTSGNTIYF.

The chain combines TRBV5-4 with TRBJ2-3; 10 bases map to TRBD1. The J segment lost 3 bases and the V segment lost 4 bases, leaving 8 bases of the junction unmatched. The CDR3 contains 16 residues. Germline V gene sequence: CDR1 SGHNT, CDR2 YYREEE (reference sequence). The CDR3 region is CASSGRPGQGTDTQYF. Written as DNA, the CDR3 is TGTGCCAGCAGCGGACGTCCGGGACAGGGGACAGATACGCAGTATTTT.

There are many counts of this clone. The rearrangement joins TRBV7-2 to TRBJ2-5; 9 bases fit TRBD2. The CDR3 is 14 amino acids. Germline CDR1 SGHTA, CDR2 FQGNSA. The V segment lost 4 bases and the J segment 4 bases; nucleotides outside the gene matches: 4. CDR3 sequence: CASSSAGGRETQYF. DNA of the CDR3: TGTGCCAGCAGCTCCGCGGGGGGGCGAGAGACCCAGTACTTC.

In this sample, this clone turned up a few times. The rearrangement joins TRBV5-1 to TRBJ1-3; 7 bases are shared with TRBD1. Looked up from germline, CDR1 is SGHRS and CDR2 is YFSETQ. This CDR3 spans 17 amino acids. The ends lost 4 bases at V and 3 bases at J; junction bases unmatched: 13. CDR3 DNA: TGCGCCAGCAGCCTTTCGGGACAGCAATCTCTTGGAAACACCATATATTTT. It codes for CASSLSGQQSLGNTIYF.